This TCR beta chain emerged from a study of cytomegalovirus exposure and HLA in healthy donors. General study results and limits: Productive status was seen about 87% or about 30% of the time for most TCR beta V segments in an earlier analysis. In vitro, a few CMV-associated chains proved specific for CMV antigens. Among TCR sequences, most were rare, though some public TCRs appeared in many donors.

60 Vbeta and 13 Jbeta primers were used in PCR. Method: immunoSEQ multiplex PCR; TCRdb's copy keeps in-frame clones and lacks some. The data show approximately 120,000 clones, 73% seen once. V gave up 3 bases and J gave up 4 bases; unmatched junction bases: 0. Germline values: CDR1 MGHRA, CDR2 YSYEKL. The CDR3 has 13 residues. As for this clone: As yet, its antigen is unknown.

The TCR comes from a man aged 40-49 years in good health and CMV-seronegative. Sequences were obtained from PBMCs. V usage is TRBV4-1 and J usage is TRBJ2-7; 10 bases align to TRBD2. CDR3 nucleotide sequence: TGCGCCAGCAGCCAGACTAGCGGGTACGAGCAGTACTTC. Translated: CASSQTSGYEQYF.